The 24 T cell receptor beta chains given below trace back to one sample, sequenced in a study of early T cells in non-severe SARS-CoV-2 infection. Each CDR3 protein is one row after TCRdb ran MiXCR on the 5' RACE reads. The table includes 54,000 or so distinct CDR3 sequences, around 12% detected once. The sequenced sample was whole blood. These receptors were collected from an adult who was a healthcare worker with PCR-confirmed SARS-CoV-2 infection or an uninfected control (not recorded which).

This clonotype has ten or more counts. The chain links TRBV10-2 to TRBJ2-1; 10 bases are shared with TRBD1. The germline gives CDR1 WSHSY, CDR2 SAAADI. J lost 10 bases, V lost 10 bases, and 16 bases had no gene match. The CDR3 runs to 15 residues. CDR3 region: CATLAPGTGAEEQFF. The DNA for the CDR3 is TGCGCCACTCTCGCCCCCGGGACAGGGGCGGAGGAGCAGTTCTTC.

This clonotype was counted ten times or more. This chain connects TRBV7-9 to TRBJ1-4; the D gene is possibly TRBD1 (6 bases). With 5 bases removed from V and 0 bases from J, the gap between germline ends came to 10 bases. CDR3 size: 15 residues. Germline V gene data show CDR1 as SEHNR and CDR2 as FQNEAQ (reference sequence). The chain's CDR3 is CASSIGQTTNEKLFF. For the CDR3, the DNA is TGTGCCAGCAGCATTGGACAGACAACTAATGAAAAACTGTTTTTT.

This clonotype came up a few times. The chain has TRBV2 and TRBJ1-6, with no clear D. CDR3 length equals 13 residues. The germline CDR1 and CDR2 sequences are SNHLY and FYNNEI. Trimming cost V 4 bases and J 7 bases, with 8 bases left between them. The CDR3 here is CASSGRPNSPLHF. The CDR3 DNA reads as TGTGCCAGCAGTGGCCGGCCCAATTCACCCCTCCACTTT.

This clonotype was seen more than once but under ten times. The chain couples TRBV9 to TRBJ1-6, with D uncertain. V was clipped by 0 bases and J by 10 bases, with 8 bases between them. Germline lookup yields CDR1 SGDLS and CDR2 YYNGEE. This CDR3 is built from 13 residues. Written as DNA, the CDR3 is TGTGCCAGCAGCGTAGGTAGCGAGTCACCCCTCCACTTT. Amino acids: CASSVGSESPLHF.

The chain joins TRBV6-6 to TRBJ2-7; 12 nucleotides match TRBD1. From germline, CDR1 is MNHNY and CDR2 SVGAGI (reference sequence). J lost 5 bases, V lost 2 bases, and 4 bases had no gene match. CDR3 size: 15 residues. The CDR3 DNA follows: TGTGCCAGCAGTTACGGGACAGGGGGCGCCGACGAGCAGTACTTC. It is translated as CASSYGTGGADEQYF.

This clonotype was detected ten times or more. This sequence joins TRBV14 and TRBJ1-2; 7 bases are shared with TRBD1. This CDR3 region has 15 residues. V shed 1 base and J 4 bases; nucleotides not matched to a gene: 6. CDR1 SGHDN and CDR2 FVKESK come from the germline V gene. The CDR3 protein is CASSQGQGRRYGYTF. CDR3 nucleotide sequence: TGTGCCAGCAGCCAAGGACAGGGAAGACGCTATGGCTACACCTTC.

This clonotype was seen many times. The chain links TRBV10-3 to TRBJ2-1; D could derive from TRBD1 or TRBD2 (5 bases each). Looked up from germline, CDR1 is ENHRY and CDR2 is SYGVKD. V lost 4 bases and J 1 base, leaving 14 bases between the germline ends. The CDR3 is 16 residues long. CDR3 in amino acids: CAISGGRELSYNEQFF. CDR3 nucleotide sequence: TGTGCCATCAGTGGGGGGAGAGAGCTATCCTACAATGAGCAGTTCTTC.

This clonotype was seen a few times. Written as DNA, the CDR3 is TGTGCCAGCTCTGGGACAGGTCGATCTGAGCAGTTCTTC. Its translation: CASSGTGRSEQFF. V gene TRBV25-1 combines with J gene TRBJ2-1; 8 bases fit TRBD1. The germline CDR1 and CDR2 sequences are MGHDK and SYGVNS. The CDR3 is made up of 13 amino acids. V shed 8 bases, J shed 9 bases, and the junction held 9 bases outside the gene matches.

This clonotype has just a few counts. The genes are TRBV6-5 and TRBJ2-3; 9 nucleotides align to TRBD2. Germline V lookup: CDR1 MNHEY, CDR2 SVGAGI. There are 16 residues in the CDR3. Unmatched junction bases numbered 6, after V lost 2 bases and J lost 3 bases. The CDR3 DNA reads TGTGCCAGCAGTTACGGAGCTAGCGGGAAAACAGATACGCAGTATTTT. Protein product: CASSYGASGKTDTQYF.

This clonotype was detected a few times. The CDR3 here is CASSGRRETGELFF. The DNA of the CDR3 is TGTGCCAGCAGCGGTCGGAGGGAAACCGGGGAGCTGTTTTTT. The rearrangement joins TRBV11-2 to TRBJ2-2, with D possibly TRBD2 on 6 matching bases. The germline gives CDR1 SGHAT, CDR2 FQNNGV. Trimming removed 5 bases at V and 5 bases at J, with 12 bases between. The CDR3 runs to 14 residues.

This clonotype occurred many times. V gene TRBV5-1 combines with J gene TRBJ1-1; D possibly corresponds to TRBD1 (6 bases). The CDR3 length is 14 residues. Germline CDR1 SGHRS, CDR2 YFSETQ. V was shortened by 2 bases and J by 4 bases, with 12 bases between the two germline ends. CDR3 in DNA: TGCGCCAGCAGCTTTTTACAGGGCGGCACTGAAGCTTTCTTT. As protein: CASSFLQGGTEAFF.

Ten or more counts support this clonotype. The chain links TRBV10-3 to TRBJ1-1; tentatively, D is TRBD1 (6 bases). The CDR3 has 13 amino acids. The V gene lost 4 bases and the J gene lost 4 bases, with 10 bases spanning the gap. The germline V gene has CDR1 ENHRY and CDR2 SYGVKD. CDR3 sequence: CAISGGGGTEAFF. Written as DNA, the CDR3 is TGTGCCATCAGTGGAGGAGGGGGCACTGAAGCTTTCTTT.

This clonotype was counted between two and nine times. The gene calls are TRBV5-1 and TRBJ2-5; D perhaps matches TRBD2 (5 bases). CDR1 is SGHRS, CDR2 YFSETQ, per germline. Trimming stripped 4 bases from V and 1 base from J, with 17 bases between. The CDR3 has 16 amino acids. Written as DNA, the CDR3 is TGCGCCAGCAGCCAAGCAGTGGGAGCCATCCAAGAGACCCAGTACTTC. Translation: CASSQAVGAIQETQYF.

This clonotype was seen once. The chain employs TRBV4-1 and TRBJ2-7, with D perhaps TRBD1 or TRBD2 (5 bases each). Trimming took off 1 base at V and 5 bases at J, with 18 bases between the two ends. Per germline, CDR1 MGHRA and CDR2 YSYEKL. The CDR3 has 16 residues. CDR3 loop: CASSQVRRDGNDEQYF. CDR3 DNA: TGCGCCAGCAGCCAAGTACGTAGGGACGGTAACGACGAGCAGTACTTC.

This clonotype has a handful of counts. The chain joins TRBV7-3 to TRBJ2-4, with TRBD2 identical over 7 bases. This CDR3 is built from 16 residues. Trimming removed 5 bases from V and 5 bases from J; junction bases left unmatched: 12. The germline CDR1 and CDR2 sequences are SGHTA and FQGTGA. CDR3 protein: CASSNARLATQNIQYF. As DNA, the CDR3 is TGTGCCAGCAGCAACGCCCGACTAGCTACCCAAAACATTCAGTACTTC.

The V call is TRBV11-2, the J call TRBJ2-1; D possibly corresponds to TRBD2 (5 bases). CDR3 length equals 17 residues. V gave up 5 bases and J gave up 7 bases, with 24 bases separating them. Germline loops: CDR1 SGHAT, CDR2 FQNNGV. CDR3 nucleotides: TGTGCCAGCAGCACCCTCGGTGGGCTAGCTGTCACTAATGAGCAGTTCTTC. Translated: CASSTLGGLAVTNEQFF.

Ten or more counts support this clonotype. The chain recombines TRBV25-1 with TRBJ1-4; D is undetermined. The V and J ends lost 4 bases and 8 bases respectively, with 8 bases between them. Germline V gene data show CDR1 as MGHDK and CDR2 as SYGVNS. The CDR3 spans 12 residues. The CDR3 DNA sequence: TGTGCCAGCAGTGCAACTGAGGAAAAACTGTTTTTT. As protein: CASSATEEKLFF.

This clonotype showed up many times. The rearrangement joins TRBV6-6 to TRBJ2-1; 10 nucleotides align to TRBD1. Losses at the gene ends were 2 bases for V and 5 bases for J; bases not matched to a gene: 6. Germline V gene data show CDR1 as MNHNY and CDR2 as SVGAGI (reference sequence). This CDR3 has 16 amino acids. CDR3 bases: TGTGCCAGCAGTTACAATCGGGACAGGGGAAACAATGAGCAGTTCTTC. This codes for CASSYNRDRGNNEQFF.

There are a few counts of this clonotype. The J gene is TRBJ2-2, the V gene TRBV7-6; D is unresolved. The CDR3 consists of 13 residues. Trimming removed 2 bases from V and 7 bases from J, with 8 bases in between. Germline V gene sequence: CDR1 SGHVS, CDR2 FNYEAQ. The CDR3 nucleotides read TGTGCCAGCAGCTTAAGGGAAGGCGGGGAGCTGTTTTTT. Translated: CASSLREGGELFF. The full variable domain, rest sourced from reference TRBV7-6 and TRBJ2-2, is GAGVSQSPRYKVTKRGQDVALRCDPISGHVSLYWYRQALGQGPEFLTYFNYEAQQDKSGLPNDRFSAERPEGSISTLTIQRTEQRDSAMYRCASSLREGGELFFGEGSRLTVL.

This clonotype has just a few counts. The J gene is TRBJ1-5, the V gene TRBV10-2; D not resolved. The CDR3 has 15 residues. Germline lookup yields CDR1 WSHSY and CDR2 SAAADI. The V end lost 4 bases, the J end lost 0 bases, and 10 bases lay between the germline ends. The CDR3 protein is CASSVSSTSNQPQHF. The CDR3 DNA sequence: TGCGCCAGCAGTGTTTCCAGCACTAGCAATCAGCCCCAGCATTTT.

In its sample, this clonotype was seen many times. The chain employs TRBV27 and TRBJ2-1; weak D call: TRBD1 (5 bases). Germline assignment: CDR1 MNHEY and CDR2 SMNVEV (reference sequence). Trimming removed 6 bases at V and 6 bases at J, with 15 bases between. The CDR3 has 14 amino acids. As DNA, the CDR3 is TGTGCCAGCAGCGCCGACAGACTCCGCAATGAGCAGTTCTTC. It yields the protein CASSADRLRNEQFF.

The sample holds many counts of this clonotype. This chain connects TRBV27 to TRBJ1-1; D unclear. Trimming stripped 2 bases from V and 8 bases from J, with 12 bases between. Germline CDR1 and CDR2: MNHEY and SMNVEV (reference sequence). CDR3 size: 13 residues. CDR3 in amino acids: CASSLMVQTEAFF. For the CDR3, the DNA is TGTGCCAGCAGTTTAATGGTACAGACAGAAGCTTTCTTT.

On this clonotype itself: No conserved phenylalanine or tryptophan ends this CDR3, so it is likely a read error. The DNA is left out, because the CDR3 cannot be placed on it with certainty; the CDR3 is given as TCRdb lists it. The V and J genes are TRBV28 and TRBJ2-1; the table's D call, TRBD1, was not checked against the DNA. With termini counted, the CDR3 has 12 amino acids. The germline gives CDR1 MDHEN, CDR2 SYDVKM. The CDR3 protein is CASSSLGQPLGL.

The CDR3 DNA reads as TGTGCCAGCAGTTACCATGGCAATGAGCAGTTCTTC. Translated: CASSYHGNEQFF. This chain connects TRBV6-6 to TRBJ2-1; no firm D call. Trimming removed 2 bases from V and 6 bases from J, with 5 bases in between. This CDR3 has 12 amino acids. Germline CDR1 MNHNY, CDR2 SVGAGI (reference sequence).